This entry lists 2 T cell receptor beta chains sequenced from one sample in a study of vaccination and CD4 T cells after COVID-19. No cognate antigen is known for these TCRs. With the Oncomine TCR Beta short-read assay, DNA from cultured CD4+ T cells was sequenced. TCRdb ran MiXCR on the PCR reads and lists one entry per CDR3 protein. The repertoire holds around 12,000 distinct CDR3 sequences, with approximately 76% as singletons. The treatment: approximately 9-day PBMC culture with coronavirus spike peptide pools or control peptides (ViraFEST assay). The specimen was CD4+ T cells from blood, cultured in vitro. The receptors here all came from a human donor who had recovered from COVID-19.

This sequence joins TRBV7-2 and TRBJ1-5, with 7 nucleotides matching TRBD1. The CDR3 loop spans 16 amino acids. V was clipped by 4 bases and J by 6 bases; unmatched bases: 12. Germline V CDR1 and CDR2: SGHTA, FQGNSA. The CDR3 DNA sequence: TGTGCCAGCAGCTCGGGGGGGAGACAGGGTGCTCAGCCCCAGCATTTT. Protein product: CASSSGGRQGAQPQHF.

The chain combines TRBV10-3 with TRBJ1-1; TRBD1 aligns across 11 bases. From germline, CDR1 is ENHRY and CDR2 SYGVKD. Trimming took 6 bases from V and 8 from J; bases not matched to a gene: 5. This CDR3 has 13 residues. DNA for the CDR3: TGTGCCATCAGGGACAGGGGGCTCGGAGAAGCTTTCTTT. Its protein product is CAIRDRGLGEAFF.